Listed below are T cell receptor beta chains from one sample, sequenced in a study of graft-versus-host responses after intestinal transplantation. These receptors' targets are unknown. Only in-frame clones appear in the TCRdb table, and some are missing; sequencing was by immunoSEQ multiplex PCR. Of about 25,000 clones listed, roughly four fifths are singletons. The sequencing here drew on unstimulated CD8+ T cells sorted from spleen or lymph node cells, taken before transplant. The receptors were gathered from a human donor who was the organ donor for an intestinal transplant. The CDR3 runs from the conserved cysteine through the conserved F or W. The D gene is left open where the match is weak. Expanded clones are given a class, and other clones once, few, many or no size at all.

cdr3_nt: TGTGCCAGCAGTACGATACAGGGTTTTAATGAAAAACTGTTTTTT
cdr3_aa: CASSTIQGFNEKLFF
d_call: -
v_call: TRBV27
j_call: TRBJ1-4
clone_size: once

cdr3_nt: TGTGCCACCAGACAGTTCCAGGGAAACTATGGCTACACCTTC
cdr3_aa: CATRQFQGNYGYTF
d_call: -
v_call: TRBV15
j_call: TRBJ1-2
clone_size: -

cdr3_nt: TGCGCCAGCAGCCAAGAATCTGGCGGGGGGGCAGATACGCAGTATTTT
cdr3_aa: CASSQESGGGADTQYF
d_call: TRBD2
v_call: TRBV4-3
j_call: TRBJ2-3
clone_size: -

cdr3_nt: TGTGCCAGCAGCTCTCCGACAGGGCAGTACGAGCAGTACTTC
cdr3_aa: CASSSPTGQYEQYF
d_call: TRBD1
v_call: TRBV13
j_call: TRBJ2-7
clone_size: -

cdr3_nt: TGCAGTGCCCGGGACACCTATGGCTACACCTTC
cdr3_aa: CSARDTYGYTF
d_call: -
v_call: TRBV20-1
j_call: TRBJ1-2
clone_size: -

cdr3_nt: TGTGCCTGGAGTGCTCATACAGGGATTGTTAATGAAAAACTGTTTTTT
cdr3_aa: CAWSAHTGIVNEKLFF
d_call: -
v_call: TRBV30
j_call: TRBJ1-4
clone_size: -

cdr3_nt: TGCGCCAGCAGTCAATCTCGGGGCTCCTATAATTCACCCCTCCACTTT
cdr3_aa: CASSQSRGSYNSPLHF
d_call: -
v_call: TRBV23-1
j_call: TRBJ1-6
clone_size: -

cdr3_nt: TGTGCCTGGAGTGTGGACAACCAAGAGACCCAGTACTTC
cdr3_aa: CAWSVDNQETQYF
d_call: -
v_call: TRBV30
j_call: TRBJ2-5
clone_size: -

cdr3_nt: TGTGCCAGCAGCTTAGTTACAGGGGGTACTGAAGCTTTCTTT
cdr3_aa: CASSLVTGGTEAFF
d_call: TRBD1
v_call: TRBV11-2
j_call: TRBJ1-1
clone_size: -

cdr3_nt: TGTGCCAGCAGCTTAGCGGGGGGGGGCACAGATACGCAGTATTTT
cdr3_aa: CASSLAGGGTDTQYF
d_call: TRBD2
v_call: TRBV5-8
j_call: TRBJ2-3
clone_size: -

cdr3_nt: TGTGCCAGCAGCAATCCGGGACAGGGGAACACCGGGGAGCTGTTTTTT
cdr3_aa: CASSNPGQGNTGELFF
d_call: TRBD1
v_call: TRBV9
j_call: TRBJ2-2
clone_size: -

cdr3_nt: TGTGCCAGCAGCGTAGGCGGGGGGACCCAAGAGACCCAGTACTTC
cdr3_aa: CASSVGGGTQETQYF
d_call: TRBD2
v_call: TRBV9
j_call: TRBJ2-5
clone_size: -

cdr3_nt: TGCGCCAGCAGCCAAGGGGCAGGGCGCGAGGTTGGCTACACCTTC
cdr3_aa: CASSQGAGREVGYTF
d_call: -
v_call: TRBV4-3
j_call: TRBJ1-2
clone_size: -

cdr3_nt: TGTGCCAGCAGCTACAATGAGCAGTTCTTC
cdr3_aa: CASSYNEQFF
d_call: -
v_call: TRBV11-2
j_call: TRBJ2-1
clone_size: -

cdr3_nt: TGCGCCAGCAGCCAAGCTAACACTGCGGCAGACTCCGGAAACACCATATATTTT
cdr3_aa: CASSQANTAADSGNTIYF
d_call: -
v_call: TRBV4-1
j_call: TRBJ1-3
clone_size: -

cdr3_nt: TGTGCCAGCAGCACCCCCGGGCGGGATGAAGCTTTCTTT
cdr3_aa: CASSTPGRDEAFF
d_call: -
v_call: TRBV9
j_call: TRBJ1-1
clone_size: -

cdr3_nt: TGTGCCTGGAGTGCTCCTAGCGGGAGGCGCCCCTCCTACGAGCAGTACTTC
cdr3_aa: CAWSAPSGRRPSYEQYF
d_call: TRBD2
v_call: TRBV30
j_call: TRBJ2-7
clone_size: -

cdr3_nt: TGTGCCAGCAGCTTCCCACTGACAGGGGAGATTGGAAACACCATATATTTT
cdr3_aa: CASSFPLTGEIGNTIYF
d_call: TRBD1
v_call: TRBV9
j_call: TRBJ1-3
clone_size: -

cdr3_nt: TGTGCCAGTAGTTCATGGGACACCGACAATCAGCCCCAGCATTTT
cdr3_aa: CASSSWDTDNQPQHF
d_call: -
v_call: TRBV19
j_call: TRBJ1-5
clone_size: once

cdr3_nt: TGCGCCAGCAGCTTGGGACAGGCAAATGAGCAGTTCTTC
cdr3_aa: CASSLGQANEQFF
d_call: -
v_call: TRBV5-1
j_call: TRBJ2-1
clone_size: -

cdr3_nt: TGTGCCAGTAGTATAGGGGGGACAGGGGGCGAGCAGTACTTC
cdr3_aa: CASSIGGTGGEQYF
d_call: TRBD1
v_call: TRBV19
j_call: TRBJ2-7
clone_size: -

cdr3_nt: TGTGCCAGCAGCCCCAGGAAAGGGTTTGGAAACACCATATATTTT
cdr3_aa: CASSPRKGFGNTIYF
d_call: -
v_call: TRBV9
j_call: TRBJ1-3
clone_size: -

cdr3_nt: TGTGCCAGCAGTCACCAGGGGACAGGGACTGAAGCTTTCTTT
cdr3_aa: CASSHQGTGTEAFF
d_call: TRBD1
v_call: TRBV6-5
j_call: TRBJ1-1
clone_size: few

cdr3_nt: TGCGCCAGCAGGCCCTCGGGACTAGCGGCAAAAAACATTCAGTACTTC
cdr3_aa: CASRPSGLAAKNIQYF
d_call: TRBD2
v_call: TRBV23-1
j_call: TRBJ2-4
clone_size: -

cdr3_nt: TGTGCCAGCAGCTTACGGGACGTGCTACAAGAGACCCAGTACTTC
cdr3_aa: CASSLRDVLQETQYF
d_call: -
v_call: TRBV13
j_call: TRBJ2-5
clone_size: once

cdr3_nt: TGTGCCAGTTGGGACCCAAAGGAGACCCAGTACTTC
cdr3_aa: CASWDPKETQYF
d_call: -
v_call: TRBV19
j_call: TRBJ2-5
clone_size: -

cdr3_nt: TGTGCCAGCAGCTATTCTCCGGGACCGAACCTGAATGAGCAGTTCTTC
cdr3_aa: CASSYSPGPNLNEQFF
d_call: -
v_call: TRBV7-6
j_call: TRBJ2-1
clone_size: -

cdr3_nt: TGTGCCAGCAGTTACGGACATACCTACGAGCAGTACTTC
cdr3_aa: CASSYGHTYEQYF
d_call: -
v_call: TRBV6-5
j_call: TRBJ2-7
clone_size: -

cdr3_nt: TGTGCCTGGAGTGTACCGGCGGGTGAGCAGTTCTTC
cdr3_aa: CAWSVPAGEQFF
d_call: -
v_call: TRBV30
j_call: TRBJ2-1
clone_size: once

cdr3_nt: TGCGCCAGCAGCCAAGTCCCCCTCCCGGAGGGAAACACTGAAGCTTTCTTT
cdr3_aa: CASSQVPLPEGNTEAFF
d_call: -
v_call: TRBV4-1
j_call: TRBJ1-1
clone_size: -

cdr3_nt: TGTGCCAGCAGTGAAGCACCCCCCCTTCCTGTCCGGGACCCGGGTGTCGAGCAGTACTTC
cdr3_aa: CASSEAPPLPVRDPGVEQYF
d_call: -
v_call: TRBV2
j_call: TRBJ2-7
clone_size: -

cdr3_nt: TGTGCCAGCACTCCTCCGACAAAAGGGCCTGAAGCTTTCTTT
cdr3_aa: CASTPPTKGPEAFF
d_call: -
v_call: TRBV7-9
j_call: TRBJ1-1
clone_size: -

cdr3_nt: TGTGCCAGCAGGGGACAGGGAGAAAACTATGGCTACACCTTC
cdr3_aa: CASRGQGENYGYTF
d_call: TRBD1
v_call: TRBV5-4
j_call: TRBJ1-2
clone_size: -

cdr3_nt: TGTGCCAGCAGCGGCGACAGCGGGGGCAATCAGCCCCAGCATTTT
cdr3_aa: CASSGDSGGNQPQHF
d_call: -
v_call: TRBV9
j_call: TRBJ1-5
clone_size: -

cdr3_nt: TGTGCCAGCAGCTTAGGGACAGGGGCCTACGAGCAGTACTTC
cdr3_aa: CASSLGTGAYEQYF
d_call: TRBD1
v_call: TRBV7-2
j_call: TRBJ2-7
clone_size: -

cdr3_nt: TGTGCCAGTAGTATAGTCGAGACCACAGATACGCAGTATTTT
cdr3_aa: CASSIVETTDTQYF
d_call: -
v_call: TRBV19
j_call: TRBJ2-3
clone_size: -

cdr3_nt: TGCGCCAGCAGCCAAGAGGAGGGTTGGAGCACAGATACGCAGTATTTT
cdr3_aa: CASSQEEGWSTDTQYF
d_call: -
v_call: TRBV4-1
j_call: TRBJ2-3
clone_size: -

cdr3_nt: TGTGCCAGCAGCTCCCCGGCGCAGTACTTC
cdr3_aa: CASSSPAQYF
d_call: -
v_call: TRBV6-5
j_call: TRBJ2-7
clone_size: -

cdr3_nt: TGTGCCAGCAGCCTGGACAATAGCAATCAGCCCCAGCATTTT
cdr3_aa: CASSLDNSNQPQHF
d_call: -
v_call: TRBV5-6
j_call: TRBJ1-5
clone_size: -

cdr3_nt: TGTGCCAGCAGTGAGGGACAGGACGAACTTACTGAAGCTTTCTTT
cdr3_aa: CASSEGQDELTEAFF
d_call: TRBD1
v_call: TRBV2
j_call: TRBJ1-1
clone_size: -

cdr3_nt: TGCGCCAGCAGCCACGGGCCCAAAGGGAACACTGAAGCTTTCTTT
cdr3_aa: CASSHGPKGNTEAFF
d_call: -
v_call: TRBV4-1
j_call: TRBJ1-1
clone_size: -

cdr3_nt: TGCGCCAGCAGCTTACTAGCGGGGTACAATGAGCAGTTCTTC
cdr3_aa: CASSLLAGYNEQFF
d_call: TRBD2
v_call: TRBV5-1
j_call: TRBJ2-1
clone_size: -

cdr3_nt: TGTGCCAGCAGTTCACCGTATGGCTACACCTTC
cdr3_aa: CASSSPYGYTF
d_call: -
v_call: TRBV6-1
j_call: TRBJ1-2
clone_size: -

cdr3_nt: TGTGCCAGCAGCTCCTGGTACGCCGGGGAGCTGTTTTTT
cdr3_aa: CASSSWYAGELFF
d_call: -
v_call: TRBV13
j_call: TRBJ2-2
clone_size: -

cdr3_nt: TGCAGCGCCTATCAGGGAAACACCATATATTTT
cdr3_aa: CSAYQGNTIYF
d_call: -
v_call: TRBV29-1
j_call: TRBJ1-3
clone_size: -

cdr3_nt: TGCGCCAGCAGCCAAGACGGGCAGGGCCCCACCGGGGAGCTGTTTTTT
cdr3_aa: CASSQDGQGPTGELFF
d_call: -
v_call: TRBV4-3
j_call: TRBJ2-2
clone_size: few

cdr3_nt: TGTGCCAGCAGCCTAGGGACACTCGAGCAGTTCTTC
cdr3_aa: CASSLGTLEQFF
d_call: -
v_call: TRBV11-2
j_call: TRBJ2-1
clone_size: -

cdr3_nt: TGCGCCAGCAGCCAAGTTACAGACACCCGCTATGGCTACACCTTC
cdr3_aa: CASSQVTDTRYGYTF
d_call: -
v_call: TRBV4-1
j_call: TRBJ1-2
clone_size: -

cdr3_nt: TGCGCCAGCAGCCCCCCTGGGCCACACCCGGAGACCCAGTACTTC
cdr3_aa: CASSPPGPHPETQYF
d_call: -
v_call: TRBV4-1
j_call: TRBJ2-5
clone_size: -

cdr3_nt: TGTGCCAGCTCACCACCACCAGGGTCACCCTACGAGCAGTACTTC
cdr3_aa: CASSPPPGSPYEQYF
d_call: -
v_call: TRBV18
j_call: TRBJ2-7
clone_size: -

cdr3_nt: TGTGCCAGCAGCCCCGACAGGCTCTCCTACGAGCAGTACTTC
cdr3_aa: CASSPDRLSYEQYF
d_call: -
v_call: TRBV7-7
j_call: TRBJ2-7
clone_size: -

cdr3_nt: TGCGCCAGCAGCCCCGGGACTAGCGCGTACCCCTACAATGAGCAGTTCTTC
cdr3_aa: CASSPGTSAYPYNEQFF
d_call: TRBD2
v_call: TRBV5-1
j_call: TRBJ2-1
clone_size: -